These 9 T cell receptor beta chains share one sample of origin, sequenced in a study of T cell repertoires in cytomegalovirus infection. TCRdb ran MiXCR on the reads and lists one entry per CDR3 protein. The table shows 40,000 to 55,000 distinct CDR3 sequences, with 20% to 25% occurring only once. These receptors lack a known antigen. The sequencing here drew on CD8+ T cells from cultured PBMCs, taken from culture after CMV antigen stimulation. All receptors derive from a human donor in good health (CMV status not recorded). Some clones in this sample may be carry-over from other donors' samples.

The chain joins TRBV7-9 to TRBJ1-4; tentatively, D is TRBD1 (6 bases). Germline values: CDR1 SEHNR, CDR2 FQNEAQ (reference sequence). Trimming pared 1 base from V and 7 bases from J, leaving 10 bases between. The CDR3 spans 14 residues. The DNA for the CDR3 is TGTGCCAGCAGCTTAGGACAGGAGGGTGAAAAACTGTTTTTT. Residues: CASSLGQEGEKLFF.

The chain has TRBV7-9 and TRBJ1-2, with D uncertain. The CDR3 covers 12 residues. Germline V gene data show CDR1 as SEHNR and CDR2 as FQNEAQ (reference sequence). Between the trimmed V and J ends, which lost 4 bases and 7 bases, there was a span of 10 bases. CDR3 sequence reads: CASSSGLTGYTF. CDR3 nucleotide sequence: TGTGCCAGCAGCTCCGGACTAACTGGCTACACCTTC.

This clonotype was counted many times. The V gene is TRBV7-9, the J gene TRBJ2-1, with TRBD2 identical over 13 bases. Germline V gene sequence: CDR1 SEHNR, CDR2 FQNEAQ (reference sequence). The CDR3 is 16 residues long. The V and J ends lost 4 bases and 8 bases, in that order; junction bases with no gene match: 8. For the CDR3, the DNA is TGTGCCAGCAGCTCCTCAACTAGCGGGGGGGCCTATGAGCAGTTCTTC. Protein sequence: CASSSSTSGGAYEQFF.

This clonotype was observed a few times. V usage is TRBV6-8 and J usage is TRBJ2-7, with D perhaps matching TRBD2 (6 bases). V lost 2 bases and J lost 3, with 11 bases in between. The length of the CDR3 is 14 residues. Germline V gives CDR1 MNHGY, CDR2 SAAAGT. Here the CDR3 reads CASSYGVADYEQYF. The CDR3 bases are TGTGCCAGCAGTTACGGAGTAGCGGACTACGAGCAGTACTTC.

Comment on this clonotype: One base away lies a much larger clone, so this may be a sequencing read error. The rearrangement uses TRBV7-8 and TRBJ2-2; TRBD2 matches 10 bases. Germline assignment: CDR1 SGHVS and CDR2 FQNEAQ. The CDR3 runs 16 residues. In DNA form, the CDR3 reads TGTGCCAACGGGCTAGCGGGAGTCCAAAACACCGGGGAGCTGTCTTTT. It encodes CANGLAGVQNTGELSF.

This clonotype turned up a few times. J is TRBJ1-4 and V is TRBV7-6; weak D call: TRBD1 (5 bases). This CDR3 contains 17 residues. V lost 5 bases, J lost 4 bases, and 20 bases lay in between. Germline V gives CDR1 SGHVS, CDR2 FNYEAQ. The CDR3 reads CASSPPPGQNYNEKLFF. CDR3 nucleotide sequence: TGTGCCAGCAGCCCCCCCCCAGGGCAAAATTATAATGAAAAACTGTTTTTT.

The genes are TRBV7-6 and TRBJ2-1; D is perhaps TRBD2 (6 bases). In germline, CDR1 is SGHVS, CDR2 FNYEAQ. V lost 5 bases to trimming and J lost 4 bases, with 15 bases between them. The CDR3 is 15 residues long. The CDR3 sequence is CASSPDFGGYNEQFF. CDR3 sequence (DNA): TGTGCCAGCAGCCCGGACTTCGGAGGGTACAATGAGCAGTTCTTC.

This clonotype was observed a few times. This chain connects TRBV13 to TRBJ2-1; weak D call: TRBD2 (5 bases). Per the germline V gene, CDR1 is PRHDT and CDR2 is FYEKMQ (reference sequence). The V end was cut by 8 bases, the J end by 0 bases, with 17 bases between. The length of the CDR3 is 16 residues. CDR3 amino acids: CASVATGKNSYNEQFF. CDR3 coding DNA: TGTGCCAGCGTGGCAACGGGAAAGAACTCCTACAATGAGCAGTTCTTC.

This chain uses TRBV7-2 with TRBJ2-5; 11 bases align to TRBD2. The germline CDR1 and CDR2 sequences are SGHTA and FQGNSA. The CDR3 sequence is 16 residues long. Losses at the gene ends were 5 bases for V and 1 base for J; bases not matched to a gene: 6. The CDR3, as DNA: TGTGCCAGCAGCCTCCCTAGCGGGGGGACCCAAGAGACCCAGTACTTC. Protein: CASSLPSGGTQETQYF.